The following is a T cell receptor (beta chain) sequence with its context. Its antigen is as yet unknown. Assay: immunoSEQ multiplex PCR; the TCRdb copy retains only in-frame clones and omits some. The sample gives roughly 45,000 clones, more than 65% of which show up once; 1% to 1.3% is in the top ten. Separate sequencing covered autoproliferating (CFSE-dim) and non-proliferating (CFSE-high) T cells from stimulus-free culture. Replicate wells were pooled after approximately seven days of stimulus-free culture of approximately 5x10^7 CFSE-labeled PBMCs. CFSE at 0.5 uM labeled the PBMCs, which were then cultured unstimulated. This sample is drawn from a study of memory B cells and T cells in multiple sclerosis. Study observations and caveats: Shared clonotype counts depended on differing compartment clone-set sizes and were normalized.

V dropped 6 bases and J dropped 4 bases, with 12 bases sitting between them. The CDR3 is made up of 13 amino acids. From germline, CDR1 is SGHKS and CDR2 YYEKEE (reference sequence). Sequencing used PBMCs from blood kept in culture. The receptor was derived from a human donor with multiple sclerosis. The gene calls are TRBV5-5 and TRBJ2-3; the D is unclear. CDR3 nucleotides: TGTGCCAGCAACATCGTTGTAGCAGATACGCAGTATTTT. It is translated as CASNIVVADTQYF.